A selection of T cell receptor beta chains follows, all from one sample in a study of blood T cell repertoires in COVID-19. The method was immunoSEQ multiplex PCR; TCRdb's version includes in-frame clones alone and lacks a portion of them. Here the sample spans about 42,000 clones, over 80% being singletons. Material: peripheral blood. The receptors were sampled from a man aged 45-65 years with active COVID-19. Both conserved end residues are part of each CDR3. A D gene is named only where the DNA matches it firmly. The size field is filled for only some rows; it gives once, few, many or a size class.

V,size,J,D,DNA,CDR3
TRBV15,NA,TRBJ1-2,NA,TGTGCCACCAGCAGAGACCGTAACTATGGCTACACCTTC,CATSRDRNYGYTF
TRBV29-1,NA,TRBJ1-1,TRBD1,TGCAGCGTTTACAGGGGGACTGAAGCTTTCTTT,CSVYRGTEAFF
TRBV19,NA,TRBJ1-2,NA,TGTGCCAGTAGTATAGACTTGACCAGGGGCTACACCTTC,CASSIDLTRGYTF
TRBV28,NA,TRBJ2-6,NA,TGTGCCAGCAGTTTTCTCGGAGTTTCTGGGGCCAACGTCCTGACTTTC,CASSFLGVSGANVLTF
TRBV11-3,once,TRBJ1-1,TRBD1,TGTGCCAGCAGCTCGAAAAGGACAGGGGGTCGGTTAAGGAACACTGAAGCTTTCTTT,CASSSKRTGGRLRNTEAFF
TRBV24-1,NA,TRBJ2-5,TRBD1,TGTGCCACCAGTGACCCGGCGCCGAGTCCGGGACAGGGGTTCGGGACCCAGTACTTC,CATSDPAPSPGQGFGTQYF
TRBV15,NA,TRBJ2-3,NA,TGTGCCACCAGCCGAGAGGCCCGTACAGATACGCAGTATTTT,CATSREARTDTQYF
TRBV7-6,NA,TRBJ2-3,NA,TGTGCCAGCAGCTTAGGGGGCAGAAGCACAGATACGCAGTATTTT,CASSLGGRSTDTQYF
TRBV5-1,NA,TRBJ2-7,NA,TGCGCCAGCAGCTTGGGACACGCCGGAACCTACGAGCAGTACTTC,CASSLGHAGTYEQYF
TRBV18,few,TRBJ2-5,TRBD1,TGTGCCAGCTCACCACCGGGACAGGGGCAAGAGACCCAGTACTTC,CASSPPGQGQETQYF
TRBV9,once,TRBJ1-2,NA,TGTGCCAGCAGCGTCGGAGGTAACTATGGCTACACCTTC,CASSVGGNYGYTF
TRBV5-1,NA,TRBJ1-6,TRBD1,TGCGCCAGCAGCACCGCAGGGGGCAGGGATTCACCCCTCCACTTT,CASSTAGGRDSPLHF
TRBV7-3,NA,TRBJ2-3,TRBD1,TGTGCCAGCAGCACCACAGGGGGGCGGGATACGCAGTATTTT,CASSTTGGRDTQYF
TRBV5-1,NA,TRBJ2-7,NA,TGCGCCAGCAGCCGTACAGGAGGGCCCTACGAGCAGTACTTC,CASSRTGGPYEQYF